A single sample is the source of the 23 T cell receptor beta chains below, sequenced in a study of cytomegalovirus exposure and HLA in healthy donors. Libraries were prepared by immunoSEQ multiplex PCR; TCRdb keeps only in-frame clonotypes and omits some of them. Of 150,000 to 250,000 clones in the sample, roughly 82% were seen once. Sequencing used PBMCs. Every receptor here comes from a woman under 40 in good health and CMV-seropositive.

This chain joins TRBV11-3 and TRBJ2-7, with 7 bases identical to TRBD1. The V gene end was trimmed by 5 bases and the J gene end by 2 bases; junction bases not matched to a gene: 6. The CDR3 consists of 14 residues. CDR1 and CDR2 (germline): SGHNT, YENEEA. This chain's CDR3 is CASSIRTGPYEQYF. In DNA form, the CDR3 reads TGTGCCAGCAGCATTCGGACAGGTCCCTACGAGCAGTACTTC.

This sequence joins TRBV2 and TRBJ2-3; 8 bases are shared with TRBD2. After removal of 4 bases from V and 2 bases from J, the junction contained 5 bases not matched to a gene. This CDR3 is built from 15 residues. The germline V gene has CDR1 SNHLY and CDR2 FYNNEI. Here the CDR3 reads CASSVRAGATDTQYF. CDR3 sequence (DNA): TGTGCCAGCAGTGTGAGAGCGGGAGCCACAGATACGCAGTATTTT.

This clone was picked up one time. The J gene is TRBJ2-5, the V gene TRBV27; 8 bases align to TRBD1. Germline V gene lookup returns CDR1 MNHEY and CDR2 SMNVEV (reference sequence). The CDR3 contains 15 residues. Unmatched junction bases numbered 5, after V lost 0 bases and J lost 5 bases. CDR3 sequence reads: CASSLSQGASETQYF. The CDR3 DNA follows: TGTGCCAGCAGTTTATCGCAGGGGGCTTCGGAGACCCAGTACTTC.

V and J are TRBV2 and TRBJ2-1; TRBD2 matches at 12 bases. CDR3 length equals 14 residues. The V gene end was trimmed by 6 bases and the J gene end by 5 bases; junction bases not matched to a gene: 2. Germline CDR1 and CDR2: SNHLY and FYNNEI. CDR3 region: CASRRLAGDNEQFF. In DNA form, the CDR3 reads TGTGCCAGCAGGCGACTAGCGGGAGACAATGAGCAGTTCTTC.

This clone was observed a handful of times. The V and J genes are TRBV6-5 and TRBJ1-2, with 8 bases identical to TRBD1. Germline V gene data show CDR1 as MNHEY and CDR2 as SVGAGI. The CDR3 covers 15 residues. The V segment lost 4 bases and the J segment 10 bases; nucleotides outside the gene matches: 14. The CDR3 reads CASSSQGTGALSYTF. CDR3 sequence (DNA): TGTGCCAGCAGTTCCCAGGGGACAGGAGCTTTGTCCTACACCTTC.

This chain uses TRBV27 with TRBJ1-2, with 8 bases that match TRBD1. The CDR3 loop spans 13 amino acids. Trimming at V came to 7 bases and at J to 5 bases, leaving 6 bases not matched to a gene. CDR1 is MNHEY and CDR2 is SMNVEV in the germline V gene (reference sequence). CDR3 loop: CASTKDRDYGYTF. In DNA, the CDR3 is TGTGCCAGCACCAAGGACAGGGATTATGGCTACACCTTC.

The chain links TRBV5-1 to TRBJ2-3, with 13 bases matching TRBD2. Unmatched junction bases numbered 3, after V lost 4 bases and J lost 1 base. Germline CDR1 reads SGHRS; CDR2 reads YFSETQ. CDR3 length: 16 amino acids. The CDR3: CASSGGLAGGTDTQYF. CDR3 nucleotides: TGCGCCAGCAGCGGAGGACTAGCGGGAGGCACAGATACGCAGTATTTT.

J is TRBJ2-1 and V is TRBV27; TRBD1 agrees at 8 bases. CDR3 length: 13 amino acids. In germline, CDR1 is MNHEY, CDR2 SMNVEV (reference sequence). Trimming cost V 3 bases and J 8 bases; bases outside gene matches: 3. CDR3 nucleotide sequence: TGTGCCAGCAGTTTTGGACAGGGTGATGAGCAGTTCTTC. This encodes CASSFGQGDEQFF.

The chain recombines TRBV6-1 with TRBJ1-2; no firm D call. This CDR3 comprises 14 residues. The germline V gene encodes CDR1 MNHNS and CDR2 SASEGT. V was cut by 4 bases and J by 0 bases, with 9 bases left in between. The CDR3 loop is CASSGDTTNYGYTF. The CDR3 DNA is TGTGCCAGCAGTGGCGACACCACTAACTATGGCTACACCTTC.

The gene calls are TRBV29-1 and TRBJ2-1; a possible D gene is TRBD2 (7 bases). Germline V gene lookup returns CDR1 SQVTM and CDR2 ANQGSEA. V was trimmed by 6 bases and J by 9 bases, leaving 12 bases between them. The CDR3 extends over 11 amino acids. The CDR3 DNA reads as TGCAGCGTGCGGGGGCCGAGTGAGCAGTTCTTC. Its translation: CSVRGPSEQFF.

This clone occurred a few times. The chain employs TRBV19 and TRBJ1-5, with D possibly being TRBD1 (5 bases). The CDR3 has 13 residues. Germline lookup yields CDR1 LNHDA and CDR2 SQIVND (reference sequence). V was cut by 6 bases and J by 3 bases, with 9 bases left in between. CDR3 protein: CASRRTNNQPQHF. CDR3 DNA: TGTGCCAGTAGGCGGACAAACAATCAGCCCCAGCATTTT.

This clone turned up a few times. The V call is TRBV28, the J call TRBJ2-7; 7 bases are a match to TRBD1. From germline, CDR1 is MDHEN and CDR2 SYDVKM. The CDR3 totals 12 residues. V shed 7 bases and J 5 bases; nucleotides not matched to a gene: 5. This chain's CDR3 is CASTDRENEQYF. The CDR3 DNA sequence: TGTGCCAGCACTGACAGGGAGAACGAGCAGTACTTC.

The gene calls are TRBV27 and TRBJ2-2; a weak D match, TRBD1 (5 bases). In germline, CDR1 is MNHEY, CDR2 SMNVEV (reference sequence). V was pared by 4 bases and J by 4 bases, with 19 bases between. CDR3 length: 17 amino acids. The CDR3 loop reads CASSSQTEHSSTGELFF. The CDR3 DNA reads TGTGCCAGCAGTTCTCAGACAGAACACTCGAGCACCGGGGAGCTGTTTTTT.

The chain recombines TRBV30 with TRBJ1-2; D is uncertain. Trimming pared 5 bases from V and 8 bases from J, leaving 9 bases between. The germline CDR1 and CDR2 sequences are GTSNPN and SVGIG (reference sequence). This CDR3 is built from 10 residues. The chain's CDR3 is CAWLILGYTF. In nucleotides, the CDR3 is TGTGCCTGGTTAATCTTGGGCTACACCTTC.

This clone has a count of ten or more. The rearrangement links TRBV2 to TRBJ1-1; 7 nucleotides match TRBD1. The germline gives CDR1 SNHLY, CDR2 FYNNEI. CDR3 length equals 17 residues. V lost 4 bases to trimming and J lost 1 base; unmatched junction nucleotides: 12. The CDR3 here is CASSATGRTFANTEAFF. CDR3 nucleotide sequence: TGTGCCAGCAGTGCGACAGGGAGGACGTTCGCGAACACTGAAGCTTTCTTT.

The gene calls are TRBV4-1 and TRBJ2-1; 8 positions match TRBD2. The V gene's germline CDR1 is MGHRA and CDR2 YSYEKL. The CDR3 runs 13 residues. V lost 5 bases and J lost 5; bases outside the gene matches: 2. The CDR3 region is CASSFSGDNEQFF. The CDR3 nucleotides read TGCGCCAGCAGCTTTAGCGGGGACAATGAGCAGTTCTTC.

CDR3 sequence reads: CASSTRTLDYNEQFF. CDR3 DNA: TGTGCCAGCAGCACTAGGACGCTAGACTACAATGAGCAGTTCTTC. This chain links TRBV9 with TRBJ2-1; tentative D call: TRBD2 (5 bases). V dropped 4 bases and J dropped 3 bases, with 14 bases sitting between them. Germline CDR1 reads SGDLS; CDR2 reads YYNGEE. The CDR3 spans 15 residues.

J is TRBJ2-1 and V is TRBV9; TRBD2 matches 11 bases. The ends lost 6 bases at V and 8 bases at J; junction bases unmatched: 10. The CDR3 contains 15 residues. Germline assignment: CDR1 SGDLS and CDR2 YYNGEE. The CDR3 DNA reads as TGTGCCAGCACCTTTAGCGGGAGGGCCTCAGATGAGCAGTTCTTC. As protein: CASTFSGRASDEQFF.

The rearrangement joins TRBV11-3 to TRBJ2-1; D is possibly TRBD1 (6 bases). The V end lost 3 bases, the J end lost 9 bases, and 18 bases lay between the germline ends. Germline V lookup: CDR1 SGHNT, CDR2 YENEEA. CDR3 length: 15 amino acids. CDR3 protein: CASSFGNREWGEQFF. The CDR3 DNA sequence: TGTGCCAGCAGCTTCGGGAACAGGGAGTGGGGTGAGCAGTTCTTC.

The V gene is TRBV7-9, the J gene TRBJ2-1, with 9 bases that match TRBD1. The CDR3 consists of 16 residues. The trim removed 5 bases at V and 6 bases at J, leaving 11 bases unmatched. CDR1 is SEHNR, CDR2 FQNEAQ, per germline (reference sequence). For the CDR3, the DNA is TGTGCCAGCAGCCTGGTTGGACAGGGGATGTTCAATGAGCAGTTCTTC. Its translation is CASSLVGQGMFNEQFF.

The chain has TRBV6-6 and TRBJ1-2; D remains unclear. This CDR3 spans 15 amino acids. The V gene lost 4 bases and the J gene lost 8 bases, with 20 bases spanning the gap. Germline-derived CDR1 and CDR2 are MNHNY and SVGAGI (reference sequence). DNA of the CDR3: TGTGCCAGCAGTTCGCTTACTAGGGCCGTGGGCGGCTACACCTTC. Its protein product is CASSSLTRAVGGYTF.

A few counts support this clone. This rearrangement joins TRBV6-5 to TRBJ2-7, with 7 bases identical to TRBD2. V gave up 1 base and J gave up 2 bases; unmatched junction bases: 8. CDR1 and CDR2 from the germline V gene are MNHEY and SVGAGI. This CDR3 is 16 amino acids long. For the CDR3, the DNA is TGTGCCAGCAGTTACTTTGGGACTACTTCGACCTACGAGCAGTACTTC. It encodes CASSYFGTTSTYEQYF.

The CDR3 DNA follows: TGTGCTAGCTCCCTTACCAGCTCCTACAATGAGCAGTTCTTC. Translating gives CASSLTSSYNEQFF. The J gene is TRBJ2-1, the V gene TRBV7-7; D not certain. Germline V gene data show CDR1 as SSHAT and CDR2 as FNYEAQ (reference sequence). CDR3 length: 14 residues.